One T cell receptor (beta chain) is described in this entry. TCRdb keeps only in-frame clones here, not all; method: immunoSEQ multiplex PCR. The profile covers a few hundred thousand clones, with about 87% appearing a single time and about 8.9% taken by the ten largest. The CDR3 length is 16 residues. Looked up from germline, CDR1 is LGHDT and CDR2 is YNNKEL (reference sequence). With 1 base clipped from V and 2 bases from J, the junction kept 3 bases outside the gene matches. This entry belongs to a study of blood T cell repertoires in COVID-19. Material for sequencing was PBMCs or T cells enriched from blood (not recorded which). This receptor was taken from a young woman who had recovered from COVID-19. The gene calls are TRBV3-1 (or the pseudogene TRBV3-2) and TRBJ2-1, with 9 bases identical to TRBD2. CDR3 nucleotides: TGTGCCAGCAGCCAAGGCCCTAGCGGGGCCTACAATGAGCAGTTCTTC. Encoded protein: CASSQGPSGAYNEQFF.